A single sample is the source of the 10 T cell receptor beta chains below, sequenced in a study of blood T cell repertoires in COVID-19. The data were produced by immunoSEQ multiplex PCR, yet TCRdb's version contains in-frame clones alone and is incomplete. This table holds 150,000 to 200,000 clones, 80% to 90% found once. The sample consisted of PBMCs or T cells enriched from blood (not recorded which). The receptors were gathered from a man aged 50 or older who had recovered from COVID-19.

The gene calls are TRBV15 and TRBJ2-2, with TRBD2 identical over 7 bases. The CDR3 is made up of 16 amino acids. CDR1 and CDR2 (germline): LNHNV, YYDKDF (reference sequence). V shed 1 base, J shed 1 base, and the junction held 3 bases outside the gene matches. The CDR3, as DNA: TGTGCCACCAGCAGAGGTGGCGGGGGGAACACCGGGGAGCTGTTTTTT. Protein product: CATSRGGGGNTGELFF. Filled out from reference TRBV15 and TRBJ2-2, the complete variable domain reads DAMVIQNPRYQVTQFGKPVTLSCSQTLNHNVMYWYQQKSSQAPKLLFHYYDKDFNNEADTPDNFQSRRPNTSFCFLDIRSPGLGDTAMYLCATSRGGGGNTGELFFGEGSRLTVL.

The J gene is TRBJ1-2, the V gene TRBV11-2; possibly TRBD1 for D (5 bases). Germline loops: CDR1 SGHAT, CDR2 FQNNGV. The CDR3 has 14 residues. V was pared by 5 bases and J by 4 bases, with 14 bases between. For the CDR3, the DNA is TGTGCCAGCAGCACAACGACAGCGATCTATGGCTACACCTTC. Encoded protein: CASSTTTAIYGYTF. Drawing the rest from reference TRBV11-2 and TRBJ1-2, the complete variable domain is EAGVAQSPRYKIIEKRQSVAFWCNPISGHATLYWYQQILGQGPKLLIQFQNNGVVDDSQLPKDRFSAERLKGVDSTLKIQPAKLEDSAVYLCASSTTTAIYGYTFGSGTRLTVV.

The chain recombines TRBV30 with TRBJ1-1, with a weak D call TRBD1 (5 bases). This CDR3 has 13 amino acids. The germline CDR1 and CDR2 sequences are GTSNPN and SVGIG (reference sequence). Trimming removed 4 bases from V and 5 bases from J, with 14 bases in between. CDR3 region: CAWNGGGGTEAFF. DNA of the CDR3: TGTGCCTGGAACGGCGGGGGTGGGACTGAAGCTTTCTTT.

The chain links TRBV21-1 to TRBJ1-3. TRBV21-1 corresponds to a pseudogene. The length of the CDR3 is 10 residues. The CDR3 DNA is TGTGCCAGCAGCCTTATCGCGGTTAACTTT. Protein product: CASSLIAVNF.

The rearrangement joins TRBV6-5 to TRBJ2-3; 13 bases align to TRBD2. There are 15 residues in the CDR3. Germline V CDR1 and CDR2: MNHEY, SVGAGI. After removal of 10 bases from V and 2 bases from J, the junction contained 6 bases not matched to a gene. The CDR3 is CATRLAGGNTDTQYF. The CDR3 nucleotides read TGTGCCACACGACTAGCGGGGGGAAACACAGATACGCAGTATTTT.

The chain has TRBV30 and TRBJ2-3, with 13 positions matching TRBD2. CDR1 and CDR2 from the germline V gene are GTSNPN and SVGIG (reference sequence). V lost 2 bases and J lost 5; bases outside the gene matches: 1. The CDR3 consists of 14 residues. CDR3 sequence (DNA): TGTGCCTGGAGTCGACTAGCGGGGGGAGATACGCAGTATTTT. Protein sequence: CAWSRLAGGDTQYF.

There are many counts of this clone. The rearrangement links TRBV11-2 to TRBJ1-1; 8 nucleotides match TRBD1. Germline V gives CDR1 SGHAT, CDR2 FQNNGV. The CDR3 sequence is 13 residues long. The V segment lost 4 bases and the J segment 4 bases; nucleotides outside the gene matches: 2. CDR3 DNA: TGTGCCAGCAGCTACGGGACAGGCACTGAAGCTTTCTTT. Translating gives CASSYGTGTEAFF. Based on the CDR3 plus reference TRBV11-2 and TRBJ1-1, the full variable domain is EAGVAQSPRYKIIEKRQSVAFWCNPISGHATLYWYQQILGQGPKLLIQFQNNGVVDDSQLPKDRFSAERLKGVDSTLKIQPAKLEDSAVYLCASSYGTGTEAFFGQGTRLTVV.

The V call is TRBV30, the J call TRBJ2-5, with 10 positions matching TRBD2. Trimming cost V 0 bases and J 2 bases; bases outside gene matches: 0. CDR1 GTSNPN and CDR2 SVGIG come from the germline V gene (reference sequence). CDR3 length: 14 residues. CDR3 protein: CAWSVLAGQETQYF. The CDR3 DNA follows: TGTGCCTGGAGTGTACTAGCGGGGCAAGAGACCCAGTACTTC.

The CDR3 nucleotides are TGTGCCTGGCGGCGGGGCACAGATACGCAGTATTTT. This encodes CAWRRGTDTQYF. V gene TRBV30 combines with J gene TRBJ2-3; D is perhaps TRBD2 (5 bases). The germline CDR1 and CDR2 sequences are GTSNPN and SVGIG (reference sequence). This CDR3 is built from 12 residues. V lost 5 bases and J 1 base, leaving 7 bases between the germline ends.

This chain connects TRBV5-8 to TRBJ1-1; D is possibly TRBD1 (5 bases). The length of the CDR3 is 16 residues. Trimming took 3 bases from V and 0 from J, leaving 15 bases between them. Per germline, CDR1 SGHTS and CDR2 YDEGEE. The CDR3 sequence is CASSWTRGVVNTEAFF. CDR3 DNA sequence: TGTGCCAGCAGCTGGACACGCGGGGTAGTGAACACTGAAGCTTTCTTT.